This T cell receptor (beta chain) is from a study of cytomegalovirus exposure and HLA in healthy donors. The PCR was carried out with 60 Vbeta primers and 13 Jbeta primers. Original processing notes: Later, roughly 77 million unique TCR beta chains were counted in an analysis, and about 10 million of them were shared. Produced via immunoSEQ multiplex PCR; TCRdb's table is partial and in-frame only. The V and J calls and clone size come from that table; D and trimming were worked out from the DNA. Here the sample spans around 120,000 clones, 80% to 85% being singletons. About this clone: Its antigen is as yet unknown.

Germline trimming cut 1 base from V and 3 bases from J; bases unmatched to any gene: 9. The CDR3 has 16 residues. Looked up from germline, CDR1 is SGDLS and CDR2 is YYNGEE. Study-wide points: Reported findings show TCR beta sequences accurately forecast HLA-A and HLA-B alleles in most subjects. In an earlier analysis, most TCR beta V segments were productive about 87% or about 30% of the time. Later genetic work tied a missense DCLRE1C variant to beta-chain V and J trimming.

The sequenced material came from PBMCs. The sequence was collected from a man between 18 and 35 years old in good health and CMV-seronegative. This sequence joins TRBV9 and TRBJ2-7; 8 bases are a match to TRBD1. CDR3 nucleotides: TGTGCCAGCAGCGTACGGGCTGACAGGGGCGGCTACGAGCAGTACTTC. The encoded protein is CASSVRADRGGYEQYF.